The T cell receptor beta chain under discussion was sequenced for a study of blood T cell repertoires in COVID-19. At the level of the study: Some COVID-19 samples were acute and others convalescent; all came from the United States, Italy and Spain. Sources were T cells, B-cell-depleted T cells, or PBMCs; the material itself was cDNA or gDNA.

Seattle's enrolled individuals joined amid active infection and were then monitored longitudinally. Germline assignment: CDR1 SNHLY and CDR2 FYNNEI. With 6 bases clipped from V and 9 bases from J, the junction kept 13 bases outside the gene matches. This CDR3 region has 15 residues. The protocol was immunoSEQ multiplex PCR, while the TCRdb copy is restricted to in-frame clones and leaves out a portion. The top ten clones hold over 25% of a sample with approximately 58,000 clones, more than 80% of them seen once. The sequenced material came from peripheral blood. The receptor was derived from a man between 60 and 70 years old with COVID-19, enrolled during active disease. The chain carries TRBV2 and TRBJ2-1; 8 nucleotides agree with TRBD2. The CDR3 bases are TGTGCCAGCAGCCGAACGGGACTAGATCGCGGTGAGCAGTTCTTC. Translation gives CASSRTGLDRGEQFF.